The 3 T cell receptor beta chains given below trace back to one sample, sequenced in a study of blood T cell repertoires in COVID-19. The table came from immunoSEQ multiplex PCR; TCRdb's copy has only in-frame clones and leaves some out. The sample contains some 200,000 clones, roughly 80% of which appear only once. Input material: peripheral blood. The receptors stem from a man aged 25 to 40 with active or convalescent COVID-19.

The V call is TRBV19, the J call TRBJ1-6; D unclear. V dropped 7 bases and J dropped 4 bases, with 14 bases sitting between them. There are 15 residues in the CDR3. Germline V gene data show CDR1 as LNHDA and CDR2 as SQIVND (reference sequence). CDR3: CASNEGRWYNSPLHF. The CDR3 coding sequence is TGTGCCAGTAACGAGGGAAGGTGGTATAATTCACCCCTCCACTTT.

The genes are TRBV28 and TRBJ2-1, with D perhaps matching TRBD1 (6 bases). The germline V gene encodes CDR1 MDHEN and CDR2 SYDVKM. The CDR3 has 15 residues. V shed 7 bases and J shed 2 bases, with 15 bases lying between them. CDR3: CASTMRAGAYNEQFF. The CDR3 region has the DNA TGTGCCAGCACCATGAGGGCAGGGGCCTACAATGAGCAGTTCTTC.

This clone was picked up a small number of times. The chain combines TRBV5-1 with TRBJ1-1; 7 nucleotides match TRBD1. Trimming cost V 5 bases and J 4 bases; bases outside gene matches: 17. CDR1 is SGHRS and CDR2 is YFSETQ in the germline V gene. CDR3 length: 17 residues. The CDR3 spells CASSLRQGSALSTEAFF. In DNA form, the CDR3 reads TGCGCCAGCAGTTTGAGACAGGGATCGGCCTTGTCCACTGAAGCTTTCTTT.